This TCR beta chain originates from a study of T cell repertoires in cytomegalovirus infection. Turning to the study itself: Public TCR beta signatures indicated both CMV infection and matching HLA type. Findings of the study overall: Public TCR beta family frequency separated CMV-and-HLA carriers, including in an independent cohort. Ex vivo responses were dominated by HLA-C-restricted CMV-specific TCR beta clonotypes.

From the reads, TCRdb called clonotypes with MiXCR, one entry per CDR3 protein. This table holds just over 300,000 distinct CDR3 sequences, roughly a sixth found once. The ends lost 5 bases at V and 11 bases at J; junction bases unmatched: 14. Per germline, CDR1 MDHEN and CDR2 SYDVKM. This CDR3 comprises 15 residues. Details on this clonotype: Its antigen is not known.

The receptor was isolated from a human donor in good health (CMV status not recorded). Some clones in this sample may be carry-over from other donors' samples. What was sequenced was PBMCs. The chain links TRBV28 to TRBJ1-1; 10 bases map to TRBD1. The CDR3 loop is CASSPPGQGSSWAFF. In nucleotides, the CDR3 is TGTGCCAGCAGTCCTCCGGGACAGGGGTCTTCTTGGGCTTTCTTT.